These T cell receptor beta chains were read from a single sample in a study of blood T cell repertoires in COVID-19. Method: immunoSEQ multiplex PCR; TCRdb's copy keeps in-frame clones and lacks some. The sample shows approximately 65,000 clones, approximately 80% of them seen only once. The sequencing input was PBMCs or T cells enriched from blood (not recorded which). Receptors were obtained from a woman aged 40-49 years with acute COVID-19. Both conserved end residues are part of each CDR3. The D gene is left open where the match is weak. Size tells how often a clone was seen (once, few, many) or the class of an expanded clone, and some rows leave it out.

DNA: TGTGCCAGCAGCGTTACTATCGCCAATGAGCAGTTCTTC
CDR3: CASSVTIANEQFF
length: 13
V: TRBV9
size: -
D: -
J: TRBJ2-1

DNA: TGCGCCAGCAGCTTCGCAGGGGGCAGGGATGAAAAACTGTTTTTT
CDR3: CASSFAGGRDEKLFF
length: 15
V: TRBV5-1
size: -
D: TRBD1
J: TRBJ1-4

DNA: TGTGCCAGCAGCACAGGGGCTGGAAACACCATATATTTT
CDR3: CASSTGAGNTIYF
length: 13
V: TRBV12-3/TRBV12-4
size: -
D: TRBD1
J: TRBJ1-3

DNA: TGTGCCAGCAGTTCCAGGGGTAGCGGCAATCAGCCCCAGCATTTT
CDR3: CASSSRGSGNQPQHF
length: 15
V: TRBV27
size: -
D: -
J: TRBJ1-5

DNA: TGTGCCAGCAGCCAAGAAGGGGGACAAACGTTCTTC
CDR3: CASSQEGGQTFF
length: 12
V: TRBV3-1/TRBV3-2
size: -
D: -
J: TRBJ2-1

DNA: TGCGCCAGCAGTGATCTCGGGGTTGAGCAGTTCTTC
CDR3: CASSDLGVEQFF
length: 12
V: TRBV10-1
size: -
D: -
J: TRBJ2-1

DNA: TGTGCCAGCAGTTGGGGACAGGGCACCGGGGAGCTGTTTTTT
CDR3: CASSWGQGTGELFF
length: 14
V: TRBV27
size: once
D: TRBD1
J: TRBJ2-2

DNA: TGTGCCAGCAGCTTGGGTCTACTAGCGGGAGGAGCAGATACGCAGTATTTT
CDR3: CASSLGLLAGGADTQYF
length: 17
V: TRBV7-3
size: -
D: TRBD2
J: TRBJ2-3

DNA: TGTGCCACCAGCAGGGAGGGGCCCAGGGCTGGTGAAAAACTGTTTTTT
CDR3: CATSREGPRAGEKLFF
length: 16
V: TRBV15
size: -
D: -
J: TRBJ1-4

DNA: TGTGCCAGCAGCCGCCGGGACAGGGACGCGAGCTCCTACAATGAGCAGTTCTTC
CDR3: CASSRRDRDASSYNEQFF
length: 18
V: TRBV9
size: -
D: TRBD1
J: TRBJ2-1

DNA: TGTGCCAGCAGTTCCGGGACAGCTTTTTCATTGATATTCTTT
CDR3: CASSSGTAFSLIFF
length: 14
V: TRBV11-2
size: -
D: TRBD1
J: TRBJ1-1

DNA: TGTGCCAGCAGCCTTCAGACAGGCTCTGGAAACACCATATATTTT
CDR3: CASSLQTGSGNTIYF
length: 15
V: TRBV7-9
size: -
D: -
J: TRBJ1-3

DNA: TGTGCCATCAGTGAAGAGGCCCTTGGGACAGGAAGCAATCAGCCCCAGCATTTT
CDR3: CAISEEALGTGSNQPQHF
length: 18
V: TRBV10-3
size: -
D: TRBD1
J: TRBJ1-5

DNA: TGTGCCAGCAGCGTTGGCAGGGGAGCCGGGGAGCTGTTTTTT
CDR3: CASSVGRGAGELFF
length: 14
V: TRBV9
size: -
D: -
J: TRBJ2-2

DNA: TGTGCCGGAAAGGGAGGGGGTGAAGCTTTCTTT
CDR3: CAGKGGGEAFF
length: 11
V: TRBV6-5
size: -
D: -
J: TRBJ1-1

DNA: TGTGCCACCAGCAGAATAGAGACAGGACAGCCCCAGCATTTT
CDR3: CATSRIETGQPQHF
length: 14
V: TRBV15
size: -
D: -
J: TRBJ1-5

DNA: TGTGCCAGCAGCGTAGAAGGGGGCGTGGCCACTGAAGCTTTCTTT
CDR3: CASSVEGGVATEAFF
length: 15
V: TRBV9
size: -
D: TRBD1
J: TRBJ1-1

DNA: TGTGCCACCAGCAGTCCAGGGGAGGCCAAAAACATTCAGTACTTC
CDR3: CATSSPGEAKNIQYF
length: 15
V: TRBV15
size: -
D: -
J: TRBJ2-4

DNA: TGCGCCAGCAGCCCCACGGTGATATACTACGAGCAGTACTTC
CDR3: CASSPTVIYYEQYF
length: 14
V: TRBV4-1
size: -
D: -
J: TRBJ2-7